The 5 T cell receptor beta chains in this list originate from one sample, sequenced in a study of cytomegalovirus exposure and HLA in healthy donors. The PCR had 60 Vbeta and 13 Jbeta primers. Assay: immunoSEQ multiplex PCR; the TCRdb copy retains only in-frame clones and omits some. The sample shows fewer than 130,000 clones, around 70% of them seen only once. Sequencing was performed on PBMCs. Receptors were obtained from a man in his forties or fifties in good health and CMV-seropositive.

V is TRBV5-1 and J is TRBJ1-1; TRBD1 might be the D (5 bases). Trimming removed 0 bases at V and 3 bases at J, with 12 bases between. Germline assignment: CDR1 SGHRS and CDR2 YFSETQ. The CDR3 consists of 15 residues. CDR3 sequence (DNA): TGCGCCAGCAGCTTGGCCTGGGGCCAGGACACTGAAGCTTTCTTT. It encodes CASSLAWGQDTEAFF.

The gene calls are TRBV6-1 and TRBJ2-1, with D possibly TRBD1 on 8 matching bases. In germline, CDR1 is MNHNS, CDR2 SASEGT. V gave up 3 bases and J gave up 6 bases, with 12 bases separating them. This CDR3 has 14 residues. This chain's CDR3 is CASSDTGGGNEQFF. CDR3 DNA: TGTGCCAGCAGTGATACAGGGGGGGGCAATGAGCAGTTCTTC.

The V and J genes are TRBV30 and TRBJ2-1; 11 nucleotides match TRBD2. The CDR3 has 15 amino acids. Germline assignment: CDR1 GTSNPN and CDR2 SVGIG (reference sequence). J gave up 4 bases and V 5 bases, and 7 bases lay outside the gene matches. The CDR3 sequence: CAWGAGTSGYNEQFF. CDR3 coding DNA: TGTGCCTGGGGGGCTGGGACTAGCGGTTACAATGAGCAGTTCTTC.

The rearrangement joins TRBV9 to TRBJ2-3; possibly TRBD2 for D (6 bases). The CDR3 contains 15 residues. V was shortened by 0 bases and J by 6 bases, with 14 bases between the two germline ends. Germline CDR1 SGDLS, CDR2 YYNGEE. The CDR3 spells CASSVGGLKADTQYF. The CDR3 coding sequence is TGTGCCAGCAGCGTAGGGGGACTTAAGGCCGATACGCAGTATTTT.

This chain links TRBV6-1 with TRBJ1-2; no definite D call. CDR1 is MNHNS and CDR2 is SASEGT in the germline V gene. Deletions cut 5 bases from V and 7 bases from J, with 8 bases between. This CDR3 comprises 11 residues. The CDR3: CASSPGGGYTF. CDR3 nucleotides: TGTGCCAGCAGTCCCGGAGGTGGCTACACCTTC.